This TCR beta chain appears in the sequencing data of a study of shared clonotypes between healthy human individuals (TCRdb year 2020). Regarding the study in general: The cohort included three men and two women between 18 and 49 years of age. For each donor, CD4 naive and CD4 memory were each given three plates, CD8 naive was given two plates, and CD8 memory was given one plate. Each donor's leukapheresis produced roughly between roughly 0.9 and 9 billion PBMCs. The study deeply sequenced blood TCR repertoires of about five healthy adults to estimate repertoire size and the extent of clonotype sharing between individuals. Libraries were prepared and TCR repertoires were sequenced by different laboratories using diverse techniques, in order to increase sequencing depth and limit assay-specific biases. What the work shows at the level of the full study, not this receptor alone: Incomplete sequencing was indicated by rarefaction of sorted-subset datasets, despite the large sequencing depth. Naive subsets generally had larger estimated clonotype richness than memory subsets. Clonotypes shared by all four sorted-subset donors showed higher generation probabilities than non-shared clonotypes. The small number of donors limited the genetic and exposure-history diversity represented. Sampling was limited to blood, and TCR repertoires in tissue likely differ from TCR repertoires in blood. Sharing across a handful of donors was observed for approximately 5% of naive CD4, under 4% of naive CD8, 2% to 2.5% of memory CD4, and over 0.3% of memory CD8 clonotypes. Based on pairwise subsampling, the degree of clonotype sharing among donors was expected to be affected by sequencing depth.

Comments on this clone: Its recognized antigen is unknown. Base qualities are not provided; no much larger clone lies one nucleotide away.

A distance of 17 bases separates the germline ends of V and J, which lose 2 bases and 0 bases respectively. The germline V gene specifies MNHNS as CDR1 and SASEGT as CDR2. Including the terminal cysteine and phenylalanine, the CDR3 comprises 17 residues. The DNA shown is the 51-base CDR3, in frame from base 1. Using the deep immunoSEQ assay, TCR CDR3 regions were amplified from genomic DNA by multiplex PCR. For each cell subset, the extracted genomic DNA was distributed evenly across all wells of several immunoSEQ 96-well plates, and each plate served as one replicate. For sorted subsets, each replicate PCR was loaded with 200 ng genomic DNA, equivalent to 30,000 to 35,000 T cell genomes. The purified libraries were quantified using a Qubit 3.0 fluorometer, sized with a Bioanalyzer 2100, and then quantified again using the KAPA Library Quantification kit. Every immunoSEQ 96-well plate was sequenced on a dedicated single-read 150-cycle Illumina NextSeq 550 flow cell. In the authors' own workflow: Because only junctional sequences without quality scores were contained in the immunoSEQ output, filtering matching that applied to full-length reads could not be performed. Sequences were annotated with PyIR, a Python wrapper for IgBLAST v1.9, and V/J genes and CDR3 were assigned using IMGT germline references. Any read was removed if the V/J assignment was weak (E-value above 1e-6), the CDR3 was missing, or the read contained stop codons, out-of-frame junctions, or ambiguous translated residues. A V3J clonotype was defined by an identical inferred V gene, J gene, and CDR3 amino acid sequence. The percentage overlap between two repertoires was calculated by dividing the number of shared unique clonotypes by the size of the smaller repertoire. RTK rarefaction, the Chao1 estimator, and Recon v2.1 estimates of unobserved clonotypes were used to assess repertoire richness. Generation probabilities were computed with OLGA for all TCRbeta clonotypes obtained by the gDNA method from four donors. The table was pulled from immuneACCESS by TCRdb, which kept in-frame rearrangements only. Such tables lose some clones; where checked, under half of the loss comes from unresolved V genes, and the rest has no known cause. V and J calls and clone size are copied from that table; D and trimming were computed from the DNA. The sample profile shows about 610,000 clones; 95% to 96% of them were found once. About 0.12% of the sample is taken by the ten largest.

CD8 naive samples were obtained by positive selection for CCR7 among CD45RO-negative cells, yielding a CD45RA+CCR7+ population from which TemRA cells were excluded. Donors were healthy HIV-negative adults with no recently reported acute infections or vaccinations. Only Caucasian adults living in Nashville, Tennessee, USA were represented among the donors. Blood was collected by leukapheresis, and PBMCs were isolated by Ficoll-Histopaque density gradient centrifugation and then cryopreserved in liquid nitrogen vapor phase. Purity and quantity of every magnetically sorted T cell population were checked by analytical flow cytometry. Genomic DNA was isolated from every sorted fraction and measured by UV absorbance on a Nanodrop 2000c.

The rearranged segments are TRBV6-1 and TRBJ2-7, and TRBD2 may be the D gene, going by 6 matching bases. The TCR originated in a woman aged 30 to 39 in good health. Material: naive CD8+ T cells sorted from blood. Taken with the paper, the label for cell subset or site translates to: CD45RA+CCR7+. The CDR3 protein: CASSEIKRLADSYEQYF. The DNA sequence is as follows: TGTGCCAGCAGTGAAATAAAACGGTTAGCGGACTCCTACGAGCAGTACTTC.